Shown below are 10 T cell receptor beta chains from a single sample sequenced in a study of post-analysis software for immune sequencing data. These TCRs' antigens remain unknown. Carried by the TCR beta cDNA libraries were unique molecular identifiers. Using its own MiXCR run on the PCR reads, TCRdb lists one record per CDR3 protein. The repertoire consists of fewer than 850,000 distinct CDR3 sequences, with 30% occurring once and the leading ten covering roughly 0.54%. Study findings and constraints: Included in a set of roughly five TRBV segments more frequent in patients than controls were TRBV5-6, TRBV5-1 and TRBV20-1.

The source material was blood. The receptors come from a girl aged 5-17 years with multiple sclerosis.

This clonotype was detected only a few times. The chain links TRBV10-1 to TRBJ2-5, with TRBD2 as a possible D gene (5 bases). This CDR3 contains 13 residues. Trimming took 3 bases from V and 5 from J, leaving 10 bases between them. Germline loops: CDR1 WNHNN, CDR2 SYGVQD (reference sequence). CDR3 sequence (DNA): TGCGCCAGCAGTGAATCCGGGGAGGAGACCCAGTACTTC. Protein: CASSESGEETQYF.

This clonotype appeared a few times. It may be a read error: a sequence one base away is much more abundant. V and J are TRBV7-9 and TRBJ1-2, with no clear D. CDR1 is SEHNR and CDR2 is FQNEAQ in the germline V gene (reference sequence). The CDR3 runs 12 residues. CDR3 amino acids: CASSLGNYGCTF. CDR3 in DNA: TGTGCCAGCAGCTTAGGCAACTATGGCTGCACCTTC.

The chain carries TRBV12-3 or TRBV12-4 and TRBJ1-1; D is possibly TRBD1 (5 bases). The CDR3 has 13 amino acids. V lost 5 bases and J lost 5, with 12 bases in between. The CDR3 DNA is TGTGCCAGCAGTACCGTGGGGGAAACTGAAGCTTTCTTT. This translates into CASSTVGETEAFF.

The V gene is TRBV4-3, the J gene TRBJ2-7, with D perhaps assigned TRBD1 or TRBD2 (5 bases each). The CDR3 has 17 residues. Germline CDR1 and CDR2: LGHNA and YSLEER. Trimming pared 0 bases from V and 0 bases from J, leaving 15 bases between. CDR3 nucleotides: TGCGCCAGCAGCCAAGAAATCTCGGGAAGGGGCTCCTACGAGCAGTACTTC. It yields the protein CASSQEISGRGSYEQYF.

The chain uses TRBV25-1 and TRBJ2-4; D gene uncertain. The CDR3 is made up of 12 amino acids. V shed 10 bases and J shed 13 bases, with 20 bases lying between them. CDR1 is MGHDK and CDR2 is SYGVNS in the germline V gene. The CDR3 protein is CATQHGPYGQYF. The CDR3 DNA sequence: TGTGCCACTCAACACGGACCCTACGGGCAGTACTTC.

The chain employs TRBV6-5 and TRBJ2-1; D is unclear. The V gene lost 3 bases and the J gene lost 0 bases, with 12 bases spanning the gap. The CDR3 runs 16 residues. Germline CDR1 reads MNHEY; CDR2 reads SVGAGI. Written as DNA, the CDR3 is TGTGCCAGCAGTTATGGGCTCTCCAGCTCCTACAATGAGCAGTTCTTC. This gives the protein CASSYGLSSSYNEQFF.

This clonotype has only a few counts. This sequence joins TRBV29-1 and TRBJ1-2; possibly TRBD1 for D (5 bases). The CDR3 totals 13 residues. Germline CDR1 is SQVTM and CDR2 is ANQGSEA. V gave up 6 bases and J gave up 8 bases, with 19 bases separating them. CDR3 in amino acids: CSVGDGLFRGYTF. The CDR3 nucleotides are TGCAGCGTAGGGGACGGACTATTTCGGGGCTACACCTTC. Looking up the rest from reference TRBV29-1 and TRBJ1-2 gives the full variable domain: SAVISQKPSRDICQRGTSLTIQCQVDSQVTMMFWYRQQPGQSLTLIATANQGSEATYESGFVIDKFPISRPNLTFSTLTVSNMSPEDSSIYLCSVGDGLFRGYTFGSGTRLTVV.

The rearrangement uses TRBV3-1 and TRBJ2-7; 7 bases agree with TRBD2. The V segment lost 1 base and the J segment 2 bases; nucleotides outside the gene matches: 5. The CDR3 runs to 15 residues. Per the germline V gene, CDR1 is LGHDT and CDR2 is YNNKEL (reference sequence). CDR3: CASSQGAGLAYEQYF. In DNA, the CDR3 is TGTGCCAGCAGCCAAGGGGCTGGACTAGCCTACGAGCAGTACTTC.

The sample holds many counts of this clonotype. V and J are TRBV7-2 and TRBJ2-5; 7 bases match TRBD1. Germline V lookup: CDR1 SGHTA, CDR2 FQGNSA. Germline trimming cut 0 bases from V and 2 bases from J; bases unmatched to any gene: 3. CDR3 size: 15 residues. CDR3 sequence (DNA): TGTGCCAGCAGCTTAGCAGGGGGCAGGCAAGAGACCCAGTACTTC. Its protein product is CASSLAGGRQETQYF.

J is TRBJ1-5 and V is TRBV7-6; TRBD1 is a possible D gene (6 bases). Trimming left V 4 bases short and J 0 bases short, with 7 bases between. Germline CDR1 reads SGHVS; CDR2 reads FNYEAQ. The CDR3 extends over 14 amino acids. In DNA form, the CDR3 reads TGTGCCAGCAGCTCGGACAGTAGCAATCAGCCCCAGCATTTT. It is translated as CASSSDSSNQPQHF.